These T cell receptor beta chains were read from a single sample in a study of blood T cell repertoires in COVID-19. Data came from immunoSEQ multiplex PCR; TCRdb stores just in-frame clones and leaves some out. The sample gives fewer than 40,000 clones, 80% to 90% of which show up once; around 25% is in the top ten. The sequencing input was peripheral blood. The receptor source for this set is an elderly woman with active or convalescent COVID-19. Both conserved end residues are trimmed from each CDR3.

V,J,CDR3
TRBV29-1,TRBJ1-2,SVERGQGGYT
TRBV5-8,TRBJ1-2,ASSLEGQGSYGYT
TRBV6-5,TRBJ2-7,ASSSRQGGIYEQY
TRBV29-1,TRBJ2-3,SALTGSDTQY
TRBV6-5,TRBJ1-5,ASSRTEAPNQPQH
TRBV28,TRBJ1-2,ASRPGGYGYT
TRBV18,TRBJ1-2,ASSPLGGVNYGYT
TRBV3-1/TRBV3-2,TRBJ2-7,ASSHSSYEQY
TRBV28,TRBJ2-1,ASSQRGGLAGSYNEQF
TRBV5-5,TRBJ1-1,ASSLGQQAF
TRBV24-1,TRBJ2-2,ATSDFRQSSTGELF
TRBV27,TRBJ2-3,ASSFSVLPGDTQY
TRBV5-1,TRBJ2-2,ASSLGLAGANTGELF
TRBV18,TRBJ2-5,ASSTDIGETQY
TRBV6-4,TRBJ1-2,ASSDSGNYGYT
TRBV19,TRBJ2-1,AISHLAGGPNEQF
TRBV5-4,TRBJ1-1,ASSLGSEMNTEAF
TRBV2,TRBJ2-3,ASTQRAGGPTSQDTQY
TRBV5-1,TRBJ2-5,ASRTGQIKETQY
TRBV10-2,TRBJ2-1,ASSKQTGAGLYNEQF
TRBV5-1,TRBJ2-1,ASKAPGLANEQF
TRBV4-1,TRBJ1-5,ASSQEEGRLNQPQH
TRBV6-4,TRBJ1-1,ASSDSQPF
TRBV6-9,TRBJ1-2,ASNHRGGGYT
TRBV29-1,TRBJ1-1,SVELQGANTEAF
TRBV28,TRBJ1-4,ASTLRGLVFEKLF
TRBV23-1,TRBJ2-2,ASSQPPTSGGELF
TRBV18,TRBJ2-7,ASSPGQARYEQY
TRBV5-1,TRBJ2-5,ASSYQLAGAQETQY
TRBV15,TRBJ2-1,ATSIPGLASPEQF
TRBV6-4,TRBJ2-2,ASRGQPSNTGELF
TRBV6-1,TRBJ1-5,ASSEQGSILSNQPQH